This T cell receptor (beta chain) was captured by sequencing in a study of T cell responses to AZD1222 COVID-19 vaccine. The data were produced by immunoSEQ multiplex PCR, yet TCRdb's version contains in-frame clones alone and is incomplete. Of roughly 100,000 clones detected, roughly nine tenths appear once; the ten largest clones hold 35% to 55%. Study-wide points: Clonal diversity was possibly underestimated; the donors were predominantly white British and more often female.

Germline values: CDR1 SEHNR, CDR2 FQNEAQ (reference sequence). The V gene lost 5 bases and the J gene lost 8 bases, with 18 bases spanning the gap. CDR3 length equals 14 residues. Comment on this clone: Its antigen is not identified.

Sequencing used peripheral blood, obtained 28 days after the second AZD1222 dose. The chain combines TRBV7-9 with TRBJ1-2; D is ambiguous. The receptor was derived from an adult who received the AZD1222 COVID-19 vaccine. The CDR3 is CASSPDIDAYGYTF. CDR3 nucleotide sequence: TGTGCCAGCAGCCCAGATATCGACGCATACGGCTACACCTTC.